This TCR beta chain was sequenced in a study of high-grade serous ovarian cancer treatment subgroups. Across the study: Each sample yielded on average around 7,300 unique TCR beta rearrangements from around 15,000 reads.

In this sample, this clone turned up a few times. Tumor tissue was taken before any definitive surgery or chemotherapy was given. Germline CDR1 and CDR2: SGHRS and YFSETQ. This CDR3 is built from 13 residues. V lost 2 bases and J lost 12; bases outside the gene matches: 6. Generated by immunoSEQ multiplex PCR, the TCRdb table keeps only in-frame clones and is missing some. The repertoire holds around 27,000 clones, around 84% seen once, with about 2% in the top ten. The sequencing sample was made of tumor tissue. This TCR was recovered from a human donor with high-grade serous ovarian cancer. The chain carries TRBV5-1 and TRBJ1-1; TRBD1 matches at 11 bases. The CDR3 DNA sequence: TGCGCCAGCAGCTTTAGGACAGGGGGCTTGACTTTCTTT. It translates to CASSFRTGGLTFF.